This T cell receptor (beta chain) was profiled in a study of tumor-infiltrating lymphocytes in localized non-small cell lung cancer. Study-level background: Several tumor histologies, both smoking statuses, and some post-neoadjuvant chemotherapy samples were included. Each patient gave resected tumor and non-adjacent uninvolved lung tissue.

Study results and caveats: Different pieces of the same tissue went to different assays, confounding technical variation with intratumor heterogeneity.

Germline V gives CDR1 SGDLS, CDR2 YYNGEE. The germline V and J ends were trimmed by 4 bases and 1 base, with 11 bases remaining between them. The CDR3 extends over 14 amino acids. Sequencing used immunoSEQ multiplex PCR; TCRdb keeps in-frame clones, though not all of them. The table shows roughly 7,000 clones, with 65% to 75% occurring only once. About this clone itself: Its target is unknown.

The sequenced sample was lung tumor tissue. The chain joins TRBV9 to TRBJ1-1; perhaps TRBD1 as D (5 bases). The receptor was isolated from a human donor with non-small cell lung cancer. CDR3 coding DNA: TGTGCCAGCAGCCCTAGCGGACAGAACACTGAAGCTTTCTTT. Protein: CASSPSGQNTEAFF.